A selection of T cell receptor beta chains follows, all from one sample in a study of cytomegalovirus exposure and HLA in healthy donors. Sequenced by immunoSEQ multiplex PCR; TCRdb stores in-frame clones only, minus some. The table shows over 110,000 clones, with about 84% occurring only once. The sample was PBMCs. The receptors originated from a woman in her forties in good health and CMV-seropositive. Both conserved end residues are part of each CDR3. Fields, in order: D gene, clone size, V gene, J gene, CDR3 DNA, CDR3 protein. The D gene is left open where the match is weak. A row's size may be missing; if present it is once, few, many or a size class.

TRBD2	once	TRBV5-1	TRBJ2-3	TGCGCCAGCAGGCCTAGCGGGAGCACAGATACGCAGTATTTT	CASRPSGSTDTQYF
.	.	TRBV4-1	TRBJ2-7	TGCGCCAGCAGCCAAGGAACTAGCCCGACCTACGAGCAGTACTTC	CASSQGTSPTYEQYF
TRBD2	.	TRBV11-2	TRBJ2-1	TGTGCCAGCACCATGGGACTAGCGGGAGTCAATGAGCAGTTCTTC	CASTMGLAGVNEQFF
TRBD1	once	TRBV5-8	TRBJ2-2	TGTGCCAGCAGAGATCCGGGACAGGGGGCAACCGGGGAGCTGTTTTTT	CASRDPGQGATGELFF
.	.	TRBV4-2	TRBJ1-1	TGTGCCAGCAGCCAAGTTGGGGCGCTAGTCACTGAAGCTTTCTTT	CASSQVGALVTEAFF
TRBD2	.	TRBV5-1	TRBJ2-1	TGCGCCAGCAGCCCGGGGACTAGCGGGACTCTTTACAATGAGCAGTTCTTC	CASSPGTSGTLYNEQFF
.	.	TRBV19	TRBJ1-3	TGTGCCAGTAGTAGGACAGCTGGAAACACCATATATTTT	CASSRTAGNTIYF
.	.	TRBV7-2	TRBJ1-4	TGTGCCAGCAGCTTAAGGACAGCTACCACTAATGAAAAACTGTTTTTT	CASSLRTATTNEKLFF
.	.	TRBV6-5	TRBJ1-1	TGTGCCAGCAGTCGGTCGATCCTGAACACTGAAGCTTTCTTT	CASSRSILNTEAFF
TRBD2	.	TRBV7-2	TRBJ2-7	TGTGCCAGCAGCTTTAGGATAGCGGGAGGGTACGAGCAGTACTTC	CASSFRIAGGYEQYF
.	few	TRBV6-6	TRBJ2-7	TGTGCCAGCAGTCCGTATCCCTACGAGCAGTACTTC	CASSPYPYEQYF
.	.	TRBV5-1	TRBJ2-3	TGCGCCAGCAGCTTGACAGAGGCGGGAGATACGCAGTATTTT	CASSLTEAGDTQYF
TRBD2	once	TRBV18	TRBJ2-1	TGTGCCAGCTCAACCGGGACTAGCGCCTACAATGAGCAGTTCTTC	CASSTGTSAYNEQFF
TRBD2	.	TRBV5-6	TRBJ2-2	TGTGCCAGCAGCTTGATCGGCGGGAGTTATACCGGGGAGCTGTTTTTT	CASSLIGGSYTGELFF
TRBD2	.	TRBV7-9	TRBJ2-1	TGTGCCAGCAGCTCGCGGGGGACTTTAAATGAGCAGTTCTTC	CASSSRGTLNEQFF
.	once	TRBV5-4	TRBJ1-6	TGTGCCAGCAGCTTGGAGGGGTTCGGTTCACCCCTCCACTTT	CASSLEGFGSPLHF
TRBD2	.	TRBV9	TRBJ2-3	TGTGCCAGCAGCCCCCGACTAGCGGGAGCAGATACGCAGTATTTT	CASSPRLAGADTQYF
TRBD2	.	TRBV2	TRBJ2-1	TGTGCCAGCAGGAGATTGCGGGGGTCCTACAATGAGCAGTTCTTC	CASRRLRGSYNEQFF
TRBD2	.	TRBV13	TRBJ2-7	TGTGCCAGCAGCTTAGGCTGGCTGGCGGGAGGGTCCGGGGAGTACTTC	CASSLGWLAGGSGEYF
.	.	TRBV2	TRBJ2-7	TGTGCCAGCAGTTACAACTACGAGCAGTACTTC	CASSYNYEQYF
.	.	TRBV6-5	TRBJ2-1	TGTGCCAGCAGTTACCACCGGGGAGGTGAGCAGTTCTTC	CASSYHRGGEQFF
TRBD2	.	TRBV7-9	TRBJ2-1	TGTGCCAGCAGCTCCACAAATCTGGGGGGGACTCTCTACAATGAGCAGTTCTTC	CASSSTNLGGTLYNEQFF
TRBD1	.	TRBV28	TRBJ2-7	TGTGCCAGCAGTTCGGGACAGGGCGCCGAGCAGTACTTC	CASSSGQGAEQYF
.	.	TRBV6-5	TRBJ2-7	TGTGCCAGCAGTTGGGGGTTAGGCGGGAAGGCCTACGAGCAGTACTTC	CASSWGLGGKAYEQYF
.	.	TRBV7-8	TRBJ1-2	TGTGCCAGCAGCTTAGCAAAGGGGCTTGACTATGGCTACACCTTC	CASSLAKGLDYGYTF
.	.	TRBV18	TRBJ1-1	TGTGCCAGCTCACCCGGGGGGCAAGACACTGAAGCTTTCTTT	CASSPGGQDTEAFF
.	.	TRBV2	TRBJ2-5	TGTGCCAGCAGACCACAGGGATACCAAGAGACCCAGTACTTC	CASRPQGYQETQYF
.	.	TRBV19	TRBJ1-5	TGTGCCAGTAGTATAGGAACAGGGCTAAACCAGCCCCAGCATTTT	CASSIGTGLNQPQHF
TRBD1	.	TRBV2	TRBJ1-1	TGTGCCAGCAGCGGACAGGGTTGGGACACTGAAGCTTTCTTT	CASSGQGWDTEAFF
.	.	TRBV28	TRBJ2-7	TGTGCCAGCAGTTTAGGAGGGTACCCCTCCTACGAGCAGTACTTC	CASSLGGYPSYEQYF
.	.	TRBV11-2	TRBJ1-1	TGTGCCAGCAGCTTAGAGGCCAGGTCTGAAGCTTTCTTT	CASSLEARSEAFF